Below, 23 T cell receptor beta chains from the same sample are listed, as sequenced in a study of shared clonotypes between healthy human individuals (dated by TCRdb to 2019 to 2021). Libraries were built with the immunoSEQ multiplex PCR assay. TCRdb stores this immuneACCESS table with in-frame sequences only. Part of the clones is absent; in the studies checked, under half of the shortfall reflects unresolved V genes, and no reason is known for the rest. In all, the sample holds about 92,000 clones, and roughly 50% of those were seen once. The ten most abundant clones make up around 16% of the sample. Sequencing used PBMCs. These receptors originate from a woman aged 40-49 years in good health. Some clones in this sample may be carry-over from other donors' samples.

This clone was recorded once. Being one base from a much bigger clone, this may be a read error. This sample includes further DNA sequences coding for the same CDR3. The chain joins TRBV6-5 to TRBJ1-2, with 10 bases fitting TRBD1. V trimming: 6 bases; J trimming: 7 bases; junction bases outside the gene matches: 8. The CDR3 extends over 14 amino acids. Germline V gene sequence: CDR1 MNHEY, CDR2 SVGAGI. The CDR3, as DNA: TGTGCCAGCAGCTCCCCGACAGGGGGCTCTGGCTACACCTTC. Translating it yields CASSSPTGGSGYTF.

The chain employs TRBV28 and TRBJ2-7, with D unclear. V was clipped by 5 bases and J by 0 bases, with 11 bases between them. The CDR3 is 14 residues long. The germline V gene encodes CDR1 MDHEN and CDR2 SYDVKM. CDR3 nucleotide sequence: TGTGCCAGCAGTACCTATTTTAGCTCCTACGAGCAGTACTTC. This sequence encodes CASSTYFSSYEQYF.

The CDR3 here is CAISRGLTEAFF. CDR3 bases: TGTGCCATTTCCAGGGGTCTCACTGAAGCTTTCTTT. This chain uses TRBV28 with TRBJ1-1, with a tentative D call TRBD1 (6 bases). The CDR3 length is 12 residues. The germline CDR1 and CDR2 sequences are MDHEN and SYDVKM. V dropped 10 bases and J dropped 4 bases, with 13 bases sitting between them.

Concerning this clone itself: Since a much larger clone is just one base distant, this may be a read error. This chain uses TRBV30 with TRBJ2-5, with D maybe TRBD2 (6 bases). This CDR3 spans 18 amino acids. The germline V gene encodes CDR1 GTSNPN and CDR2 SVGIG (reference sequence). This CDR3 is CAWREPRKGGRSAETQHF. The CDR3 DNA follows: TGTGCCTGGAGGGAACCCAGGAAGGGAGGCCGTAGCGCAGAGACCCAGCACTTC.

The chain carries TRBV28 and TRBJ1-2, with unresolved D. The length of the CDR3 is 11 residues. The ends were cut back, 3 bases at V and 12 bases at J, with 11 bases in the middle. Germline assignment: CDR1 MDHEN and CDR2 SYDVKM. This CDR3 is CASSLNSPHTF. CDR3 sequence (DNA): TGTGCCAGCAGTTTGAACAGCCCCCACACCTTC.

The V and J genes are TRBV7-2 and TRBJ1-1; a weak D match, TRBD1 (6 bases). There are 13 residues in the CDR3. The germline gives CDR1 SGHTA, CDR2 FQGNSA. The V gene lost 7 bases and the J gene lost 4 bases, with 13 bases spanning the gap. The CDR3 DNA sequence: TGTGCCAGCAACCGAGGACAGAGCACTGAAGCTTTCTTT. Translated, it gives CASNRGQSTEAFF.

The CDR3 reads CASSLRWGGYGYTF. In DNA form, the CDR3 reads TGTGCCAGCAGTTTACGATGGGGGGGCTATGGCTACACCTTC. This chain links TRBV28 with TRBJ1-2; D perhaps matches TRBD1 (5 bases). The CDR3 loop spans 14 amino acids. The V end lost 2 bases, the J end lost 4 bases, and 11 bases lay between the germline ends. Germline CDR1 MDHEN, CDR2 SYDVKM.

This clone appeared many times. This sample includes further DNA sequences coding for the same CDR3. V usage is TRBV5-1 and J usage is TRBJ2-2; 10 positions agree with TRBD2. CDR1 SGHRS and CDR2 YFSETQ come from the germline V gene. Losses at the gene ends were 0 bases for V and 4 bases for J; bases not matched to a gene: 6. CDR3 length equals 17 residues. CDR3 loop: CASSLGLAGLGTGELFF. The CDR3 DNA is TGCGCCAGCAGCTTGGGACTAGCGGGCTTGGGCACCGGGGAGCTGTTTTTT. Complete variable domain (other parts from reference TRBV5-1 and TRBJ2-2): KAGVTQTPRYLIKTRGQQVTLSCSPISGHRSVSWYQQTPGQGLQFLFEYFSETQRNKGNFPGRFSGRQFSNSRSEMNVSTLELGDSALYLCASSLGLAGLGTGELFFGEGSRLTVL.

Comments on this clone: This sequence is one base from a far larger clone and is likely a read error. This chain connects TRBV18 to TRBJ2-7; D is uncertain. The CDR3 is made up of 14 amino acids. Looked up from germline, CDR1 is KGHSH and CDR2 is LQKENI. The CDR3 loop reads CASSPSQSSYKQYF. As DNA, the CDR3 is TGTGCCAGCTCACCCTCGCAGAGCTCCTACAAGCAGTACTTC.

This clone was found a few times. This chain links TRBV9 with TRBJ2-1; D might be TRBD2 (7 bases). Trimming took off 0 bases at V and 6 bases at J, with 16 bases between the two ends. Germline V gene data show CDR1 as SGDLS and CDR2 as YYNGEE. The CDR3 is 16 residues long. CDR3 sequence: CASSVDGGQGSNEQFF. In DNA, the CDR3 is TGTGCCAGCAGCGTAGACGGGGGGCAGGGATCCAATGAGCAGTTCTTC.

The CDR3 loop is CASSPLAGGPYNEQFF. CDR3 DNA sequence: TGTGCCAGCAGTCCCCTAGCGGGAGGGCCCTACAATGAGCAGTTCTTC. This chain links TRBV2 with TRBJ2-1, with 12 bases fitting TRBD2. V lost 5 bases to trimming and J lost 2 bases; unmatched junction nucleotides: 4. The germline V gene has CDR1 SNHLY and CDR2 FYNNEI. The CDR3 extends over 16 amino acids.

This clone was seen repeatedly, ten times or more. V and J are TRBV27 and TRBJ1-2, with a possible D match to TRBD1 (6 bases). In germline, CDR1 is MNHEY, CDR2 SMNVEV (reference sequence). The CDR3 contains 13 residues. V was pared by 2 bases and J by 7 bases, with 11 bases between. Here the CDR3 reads CASSLPGGVGYTF. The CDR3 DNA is TGTGCCAGCAGTTTACCCGGGGGCGTTGGCTACACCTTC.

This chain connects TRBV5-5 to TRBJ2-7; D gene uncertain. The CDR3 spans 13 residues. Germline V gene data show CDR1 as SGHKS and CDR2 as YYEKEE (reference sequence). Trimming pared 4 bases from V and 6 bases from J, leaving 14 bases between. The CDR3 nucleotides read TGTGCCAGCAGCCCGACCCGTTGGACCGAGCAGTACTTC. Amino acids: CASSPTRWTEQYF. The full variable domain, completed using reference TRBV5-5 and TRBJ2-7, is DAGVTQSPTHLIKTRGQQVTLRCSPISGHKSVSWYQQVLGQGPQFIFQYYEKEERGRGNFPDRFSARQFPNYSSELNVNALLLGDSALYLCASSPTRWTEQYFGPGTRLTVT.

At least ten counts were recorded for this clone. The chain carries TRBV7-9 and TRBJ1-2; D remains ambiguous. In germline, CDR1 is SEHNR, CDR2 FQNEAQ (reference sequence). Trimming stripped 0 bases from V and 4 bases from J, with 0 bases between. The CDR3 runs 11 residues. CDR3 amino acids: CASSLAYGYTF. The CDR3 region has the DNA TGTGCCAGCAGCTTAGCCTATGGCTACACCTTC.

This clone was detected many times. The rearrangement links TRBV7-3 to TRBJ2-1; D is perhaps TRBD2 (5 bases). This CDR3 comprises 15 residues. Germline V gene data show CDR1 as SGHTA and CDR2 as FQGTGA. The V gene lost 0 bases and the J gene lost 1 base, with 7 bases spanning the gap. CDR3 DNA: TGTGCCAGCAGCTTAACGAGGGATTCCTACAATGAGCAGTTCTTC. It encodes CASSLTRDSYNEQFF.

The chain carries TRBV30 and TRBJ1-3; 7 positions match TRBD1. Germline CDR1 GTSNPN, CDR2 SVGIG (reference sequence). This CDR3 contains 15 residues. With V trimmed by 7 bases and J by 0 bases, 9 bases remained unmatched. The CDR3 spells CAFLKGQFSGNTIYF. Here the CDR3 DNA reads TGTGCCTTCCTCAAGGGACAGTTCTCTGGAAACACCATATATTTT.

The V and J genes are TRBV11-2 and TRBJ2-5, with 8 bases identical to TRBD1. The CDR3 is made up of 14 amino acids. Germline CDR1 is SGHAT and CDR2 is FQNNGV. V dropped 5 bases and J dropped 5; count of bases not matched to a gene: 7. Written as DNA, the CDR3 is TGTGCCAGCAGCGTATCGACAGGGGCGGAGACCCAGTACTTC. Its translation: CASSVSTGAETQYF.

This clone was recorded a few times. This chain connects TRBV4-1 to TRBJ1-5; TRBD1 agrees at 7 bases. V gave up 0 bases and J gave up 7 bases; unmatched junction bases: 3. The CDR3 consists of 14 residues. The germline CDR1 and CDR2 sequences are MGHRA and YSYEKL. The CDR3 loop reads CASSQDAGGQPQHF. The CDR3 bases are TGCGCCAGCAGCCAAGATGCAGGGGGGCAGCCCCAGCATTTT.

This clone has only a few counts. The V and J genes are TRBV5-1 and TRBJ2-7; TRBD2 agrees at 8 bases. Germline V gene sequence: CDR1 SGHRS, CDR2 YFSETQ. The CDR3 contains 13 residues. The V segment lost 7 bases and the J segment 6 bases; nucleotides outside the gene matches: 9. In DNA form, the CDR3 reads TGCGCCAGCTCAGTAGCGGGATCCACCGAGCAGTACTTC. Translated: CASSVAGSTEQYF.

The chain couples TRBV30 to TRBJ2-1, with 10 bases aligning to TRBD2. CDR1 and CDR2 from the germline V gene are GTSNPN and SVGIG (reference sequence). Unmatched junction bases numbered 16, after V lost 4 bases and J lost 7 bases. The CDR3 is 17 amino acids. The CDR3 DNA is TGTGCCTGGACTCCCCCTAGCGGGAGTCCCCAACGGAATGAGCAGTTCTTC. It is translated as CAWTPPSGSPQRNEQFF.

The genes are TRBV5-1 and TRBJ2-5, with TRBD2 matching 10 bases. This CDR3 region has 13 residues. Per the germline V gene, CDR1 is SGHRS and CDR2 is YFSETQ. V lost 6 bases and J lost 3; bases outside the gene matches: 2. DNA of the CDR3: TGCGCCAGCACGCTAGCGGGGGAAGAGACCCAGTACTTC. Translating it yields CASTLAGEETQYF.

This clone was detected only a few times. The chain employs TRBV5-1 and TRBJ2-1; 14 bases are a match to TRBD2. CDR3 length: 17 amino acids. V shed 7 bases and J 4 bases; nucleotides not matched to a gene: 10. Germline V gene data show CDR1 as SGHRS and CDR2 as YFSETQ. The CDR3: CASSRTSGRPLYNEQFF. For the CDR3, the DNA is TGCGCCAGCTCACGGACTAGCGGGAGGCCCTTATACAATGAGCAGTTCTTC.

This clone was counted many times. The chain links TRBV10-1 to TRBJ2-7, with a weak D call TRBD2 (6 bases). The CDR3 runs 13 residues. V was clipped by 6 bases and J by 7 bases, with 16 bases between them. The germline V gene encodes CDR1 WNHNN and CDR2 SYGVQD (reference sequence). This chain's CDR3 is CASSGGLRGEQYF. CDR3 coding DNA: TGCGCCAGCAGCGGTGGACTACGGGGTGAGCAGTACTTC.